Sequencing of this TCR beta chain was carried out in a study of T cell clonotyping in hematopoietic cell transplantation. From germline, CDR1 is SGHNT and CDR2 YENEEA. Trimming left V 8 bases short and J 2 bases short, with 22 bases between. The CDR3 covers 18 residues. The assay was immunoSEQ multiplex PCR, and TCRdb's table has in-frame clones only and misses some. Of 15,000 to 20,000 clones listed, approximately 85% are singletons. In this sample, this clone turned up once. The chain couples TRBV11-3 to TRBJ2-6; a possible D gene is TRBD2 (7 bases). Input material: peripheral blood mononuclear cells. The TCR originated in a woman between 40 and 50 years old in good health. Some clones in this sample may be carry-over from other donors' samples. CDR3 residues: CASRPGGPSLAGANVLTF. The CDR3 nucleotides read TGTGCCAGCCGCCCCGGGGGGCCCAGCTTGGCTGGGGCCAACGTCCTGACTTTC.